This is a list of T cell receptor beta chains from one sample in a study of cytomegalovirus exposure and HLA in healthy donors. Here immunoSEQ multiplex PCR was the method, and the copy in TCRdb shows in-frame clones only, minus some. Of over 100,000 clones in the sample, around 73% were seen once. Sequenced: PBMCs. The origin of the receptors is a man between 35 and 55 years old in good health and CMV-seronegative. CDR3s include the opening cysteine and the closing phenylalanine or tryptophan. The D gene is left open where the match is weak. Only part of the rows carry a size: once, few, many, or a class if the clone is expanded.

cdr3_aa cdr3_nt clone_size j_call v_call cdr3_length d_call
CASSTPGTGGETQYF TGTGCCAGCAGCACACCAGGGACAGGGGGGGAGACCCAGTACTTC - TRBJ2-5 TRBV7-9 15 TRBD1
CASSLGRVDQPQHF TGTGCCAGCAGCTTAGGCAGGGTAGATCAGCCCCAGCATTTT - TRBJ1-5 TRBV7-2 14 -
CASSILLAGADTQYF TGTGCCAGTAGTATACTCCTAGCGGGAGCAGATACGCAGTATTTT - TRBJ2-3 TRBV19 15 TRBD2
CASSLLLPGQSTDTQYF TGTGCCAGCAGTTTACTTCTACCGGGACAGAGCACAGATACGCAGTATTTT few TRBJ2-3 TRBV28 17 TRBD1
CASSQGGGNTEAFF TGCGCCAGCAGCCAAGGGGGCGGCAACACTGAAGCTTTCTTT - TRBJ1-1 TRBV4-1 14 -
CASSLLGGYGYTF TGTGCCAGCAGTTTATTGGGAGGCTACGGCTACACCTTC - TRBJ1-2 TRBV27 13 -
CATRRAGQGAHEQFF TGTGCCACCCGAAGGGCGGGACAGGGGGCCCATGAGCAGTTCTTC few TRBJ2-1 TRBV2 15 TRBD1
CAISPSRDSHQYEQYF TGTGCCATCAGTCCATCCCGGGACAGTCATCAATACGAGCAGTACTTC - TRBJ2-7 TRBV10-3 16 TRBD1
CASSLETGQSSYNEQFF TGCGCCAGCAGCTTGGAGACAGGCCAAAGCTCCTACAATGAGCAGTTCTTC - TRBJ2-1 TRBV5-1 17 -
CASSQDGTGSTGELFF TGCGCCAGCAGCCAAGACGGTACAGGGAGCACCGGGGAGCTGTTTTTT - TRBJ2-2 TRBV4-1 16 -
CATRKVTSGTDTQYF TGTGCCACCAGGAAGGTGACTAGCGGCACAGATACGCAGTATTTT - TRBJ2-3 TRBV15 15 TRBD2
CASSAGTAEAFF TGTGCCAGCAGCGCAGGGACAGCTGAAGCTTTCTTT few TRBJ1-1 TRBV5-6 12 TRBD1
CASSRDRSNTGELFF TGCGCCAGCAGCCGGGACAGGTCGAACACCGGGGAGCTGTTTTTT - TRBJ2-2 TRBV5-1 15 TRBD1
CASSPQGSSYNEQFF TGTGCCAGCAGTCCACAGGGTAGCTCCTACAATGAGCAGTTCTTC - TRBJ2-1 TRBV7-9 15 -
CASSPGYQGYEQYF TGCGCCAGCAGCCCAGGCTACCAGGGTTACGAGCAGTACTTC - TRBJ2-7 TRBV4-3 14 -
CASSSGQGLSYEQYF TGCGCCAGCAGCTCGGGACAGGGACTCTCCTACGAGCAGTACTTC - TRBJ2-7 TRBV5-1 15 TRBD1
CASSLRGSGNTDTQYF TGTGCCAGCAGCTTAAGGGGGAGCGGGAACACAGATACGCAGTATTTT - TRBJ2-3 TRBV7-2 16 -
CASSFYGGELFF TGTGCCAGCAGCTTTTACGGCGGGGAGCTGTTTTTT - TRBJ2-2 TRBV7-3 12 -
CASSFLYAGYGYTF TGTGCCAGCAGCTTCTTGTACGCAGGCTATGGCTACACCTTC - TRBJ1-2 TRBV7-2 14 -
CASSEGPGQGGEQYF TGTGCCAGCAGCGAAGGGCCGGGACAGGGGGGCGAGCAGTACTTC - TRBJ2-7 TRBV7-2 15 TRBD1
CASSLQLAKNIQYF TGTGCCAGCAGCCTACAGCTAGCCAAAAACATTCAGTACTTC - TRBJ2-4 TRBV7-2 14 -
CASSLDFEDFLDEQYF TGCGCCAGCAGCCTGGATTTTGAGGACTTCCTTGACGAGCAGTACTTC - TRBJ2-7 TRBV5-1 16 -
CASSSGSLGAQETQYF TGCGCCAGCAGCTCTGGCAGTCTGGGGGCCCAAGAGACCCAGTACTTC - TRBJ2-5 TRBV5-1 16 -
CASSYLAGFTGELFF TGTGCCAGCAGCTATTTAGCGGGGTTCACCGGGGAGCTGTTTTTT - TRBJ2-2 TRBV7-8 15 TRBD2
CATSIGQTGYGYTF TGTGCCACCAGCATAGGACAGACAGGCTATGGCTACACCTTC - TRBJ1-2 TRBV15 14 -
CASSLQGQETQYF TGTGCCAGCAGCTTACAGGGACAAGAGACCCAGTACTTC - TRBJ2-5 TRBV7-9 13 -
CASSLVVSDYEQYF TGTGCCAGCAGCTTGGTTGTCTCAGACTACGAGCAGTACTTC - TRBJ2-7 TRBV5-5 14 -
CASSKRATGGYNEQFF TGTGCCAGCAGCAAACGAGCTACAGGGGGCTACAATGAGCAGTTCTTC once TRBJ2-1 TRBV5-4 16 TRBD1
CASSRALAGGNTGELFF TGCGCCAGCAGCCGGGCGCTAGCGGGGGGCAACACCGGGGAGCTGTTTTTT - TRBJ2-2 TRBV4-1 17 TRBD2
CASSLDRATNEKLFF TGTGCCAGCAGTTTAGACAGGGCAACTAATGAAAAACTGTTTTTT - TRBJ1-4 TRBV6-6 15 TRBD1
CASRWDRAGETQYF TGTGCCAGCAGGTGGGACAGGGCTGGAGAGACCCAGTACTTC - TRBJ2-5 TRBV2 14 TRBD1
CASSMTGSKAFF TGTGCCAGTAGTATGACAGGGTCCAAAGCTTTCTTT - TRBJ1-1 TRBV19 12 TRBD1
CASSLVWSGKGPNTGELFF TGTGCCAGCAGCTTAGTTTGGTCAGGGAAAGGCCCCAACACCGGGGAGCTGTTTTTT few TRBJ2-2 TRBV7-2 19 -
CASSALLAGGVNEQFF TGTGCCAGCAGCGCCTTACTAGCGGGGGGGGTCAATGAGCAGTTCTTC - TRBJ2-1 TRBV7-3 16 TRBD2
CASSLEAELEGNGYTF TGTGCCAGCAGCTTAGAGGCGGAGTTGGAGGGTAATGGCTACACCTTC - TRBJ1-2 TRBV7-6 16 -
CASSVGDSNSYEQYF TGTGCCAGCAGCGTGGGTGACAGCAACTCCTACGAGCAGTACTTC - TRBJ2-7 TRBV9 15 -
CASSLTGQRELFF TGTGCCAGCAGCTTAACAGGTCAGCGGGAGCTGTTTTTT - TRBJ2-2 TRBV6-5 13 -
CAVERDSMNTEAFF TGTGCCGTCGAAAGGGACAGTATGAACACTGAAGCTTTCTTT - TRBJ1-1 TRBV10-3 14 TRBD1
CASSQDGGWTTEAFF TGCGCCAGCAGCCAAGATGGAGGTTGGACCACTGAAGCTTTCTTT - TRBJ1-1 TRBV4-3 15 -
CASSLVLNAYEQYF TGTGCCAGCAGCTTAGTTCTAAATGCCTACGAGCAGTACTTC - TRBJ2-7 TRBV7-6 14 -
CASSIVHRVVRPQHF TGTGCCAGTAGTATAGTACACAGGGTGGTGAGGCCCCAGCATTTT few TRBJ1-5 TRBV19 15 -
CATSRTPPRAGSDYGYTF TGTGCCACCAGCAGAACCCCACCCCGGGCAGGGTCCGACTATGGCTACACCTTC few TRBJ1-2 TRBV15 18 -
CASSIGTAPGNEKLFF TGTGCCAGCAGCATAGGGACAGCCCCGGGTAATGAAAAACTGTTTTTT - TRBJ1-4 TRBV6-6 16 TRBD1
CASSSRGSNTEAFF TGTGCCAGCAGTTCGCGGGGTAGCAACACTGAAGCTTTCTTT - TRBJ1-1 TRBV28 14 -
CASSPGQGGDGYTF TGTGCCAGCAGTCCCGGACAGGGAGGGGATGGCTACACCTTC - TRBJ1-2 TRBV6-5 14 TRBD1
CASSFPSGGRRNEQFF TGTGCCAGCAGCTTTCCTAGCGGGGGGCGTAGGAATGAGCAGTTCTTC - TRBJ2-1 TRBV7-8 16 TRBD2
CACQTSGGIHEQFF TGTGCCTGCCAGACTAGCGGGGGCATCCATGAGCAGTTCTTC - TRBJ2-1 TRBV6-5 14 TRBD2
CASSQGRQGVLNTEAFF TGTGCCAGCAGCCAAGGGCGACAGGGGGTCCTGAACACTGAAGCTTTCTTT - TRBJ1-1 TRBV14 17 TRBD1
CASSFRQGTHTPYEQYF TGTGCCAGCAGCTTTCGACAGGGGACGCATACTCCCTACGAGCAGTACTTC - TRBJ2-7 TRBV7-2 17 TRBD1
CASSLDGEVFEQYF TGTGCCAGCAGTTTGGATGGGGAGGTCTTCGAGCAGTACTTC - TRBJ2-7 TRBV27 14 -
CASSILHVQGTYEQYF TGTGCCAGTAGTATCCTACATGTGCAGGGTACCTACGAGCAGTACTTC - TRBJ2-7 TRBV19 16 -
CASSPLGVSGNTIYF TGTGCCAGCAGCCCACTAGGAGTTTCTGGAAACACCATATATTTT - TRBJ1-3 TRBV13 15 -
CASSLGTKYEQYF TGTGCCAGCAGCTTGGGGACTAAATACGAGCAGTACTTC - TRBJ2-7 TRBV5-6 13 -
CASSERQGGTGELFF TGTGCCAGCAGTGAAAGACAGGGGGGGACCGGGGAGCTGTTTTTT - TRBJ2-2 TRBV28 15 TRBD1
CASRGGVWNEQFF TGTGCCAGCAGGGGAGGGGTGTGGAATGAGCAGTTCTTC - TRBJ2-1 TRBV6-1 13 TRBD2
CASSLQGGGNQPQHF TGTGCCAGCAGCTTACAGGGGGGCGGCAATCAGCCCCAGCATTTT few TRBJ1-5 TRBV7-8 15 TRBD1
CSVGTGDGYTF TGCAGCGTTGGGACAGGGGATGGCTACACCTTC few TRBJ1-2 TRBV29-1 11 TRBD1
CASRARDRDSGANVLTF TGTGCCAGCAGAGCCCGGGACAGAGACTCTGGGGCCAACGTCCTGACTTTC - TRBJ2-6 TRBV2 17 TRBD1